Listed here are 9 T cell receptor beta chains from one sample, sequenced in a study of blood T cell repertoires in COVID-19. Clones were read by immunoSEQ multiplex PCR, and TCRdb kept only the in-frame ones, dropping some. This table has 150,000 to 200,000 clones, more than 70% appearing once. What was sequenced was peripheral blood. These receptors were taken from a human donor in a cohort sampled during active COVID-19.

The genes are TRBV30 and TRBJ2-2; 10 bases align to TRBD1. Germline CDR1 GTSNPN, CDR2 SVGIG (reference sequence). Germline trimming cut 3 bases from V and 4 bases from J; bases unmatched to any gene: 2. The CDR3 spans 14 residues. The CDR3 DNA is TGTGCCTGGAGGAGGACAGGGGGCACCGGGGAGCTGTTTTTT. It is translated as CAWRRTGGTGELFF.

The genes are TRBV18 and TRBJ2-1; weak D call: TRBD2 (6 bases). V lost 4 bases, J lost 4 bases, and 20 bases lay in between. Germline CDR1 reads KGHSH; CDR2 reads LQKENI. The CDR3 consists of 17 residues. The CDR3 region is CASSLLLRDFTYNEQFF. In DNA, the CDR3 is TGTGCCAGCTCACTATTACTCCGGGACTTCACTTACAATGAGCAGTTCTTC. The variable domain in full, with the rest retrieved from reference TRBV18 and TRBJ2-1, is NAGVMQNPRHLVRRRGQEARLRCSPMKGHSHVYWYRQLPEEGLKFMVYLQKENIIDESGMPKERFSAEFPKEGPSILRIQQVVRGDSAAYFCASSLLLRDFTYNEQFFGPGTRLTVL.

The sample holds one count of this clone. This chain links TRBV5-1 with TRBJ2-1, with D perhaps TRBD1 (5 bases). Trimming shortened V by 0 bases and J by 0 bases, and 10 bases separated the two germline ends. CDR3 size: 16 residues. CDR1 is SGHRS, CDR2 YFSETQ, per germline. The DNA of the CDR3 is TGCGCCAGCAGCTTGGGACAGATAAGCTCCTACAATGAGCAGTTCTTC. Encoded protein: CASSLGQISSYNEQFF.

The V call is TRBV15, the J call TRBJ1-3, with D possibly TRBD1 on 5 matching bases. Looked up from germline, CDR1 is LNHNV and CDR2 is YYDKDF (reference sequence). The V gene lost 4 bases and the J gene lost 0 bases, with 25 bases spanning the gap. The CDR3 is made up of 20 amino acids. The CDR3 reads CATSTYRSPKVSCSGNTIYF. The CDR3 DNA reads TGTGCCACCAGCACCTACAGGTCCCCGAAGGTGAGCTGCTCTGGAAACACCATATATTTT.

This rearrangement joins TRBV18 to TRBJ1-2; perhaps TRBD1 as D (6 bases). The V gene lost 3 bases and the J gene lost 0 bases, with 11 bases spanning the gap. The CDR3 totals 15 residues. Germline V gene data show CDR1 as KGHSH and CDR2 as LQKENI. CDR3 nucleotide sequence: TGTGCCAGCTCACCCCGGACAGAGCCTAACTATGGCTACACCTTC. Protein: CASSPRTEPNYGYTF.

The rearrangement uses TRBV10-3 and TRBJ2-5; no clear D. V shed 1 base and J shed 3 bases, with 6 bases lying between them. Per germline, CDR1 ENHRY and CDR2 SYGVKD. The CDR3 sequence is 13 residues long. This chain's CDR3 is CAISEWAEETQYF. The CDR3 nucleotides are TGTGCCATCAGTGAGTGGGCAGAAGAGACCCAGTACTTC.

The chain uses TRBV4-3 and TRBJ2-7; TRBD1 matches 9 bases. The J segment lost 5 bases and the V segment lost 4 bases, leaving 15 bases of the junction unmatched. The CDR3 length is 17 residues. In germline, CDR1 is LGHNA, CDR2 YSLEER. For the CDR3, the DNA is TGCGCCAGCAGCCTCGGGGGAGTCGGGACAGGGTCGAACGAGCAGTACTTC. It encodes CASSLGGVGTGSNEQYF.

This chain links TRBV7-8 with TRBJ1-5; 8 bases are shared with TRBD1. The CDR3 runs 15 residues. Germline assignment: CDR1 SGHVS and CDR2 FQNEAQ. V was clipped by 5 bases and J by 4 bases; unmatched bases: 7. CDR3 in amino acids: CASSPDRGPNQPQHF. The CDR3 nucleotides read TGTGCCAGCAGCCCTGACAGGGGACCTAATCAGCCCCAGCATTTT.

This sequence joins TRBV19 and TRBJ1-1; D perhaps matches TRBD1 (5 bases). CDR3 size: 14 residues. Per the germline V gene, CDR1 is LNHDA and CDR2 is SQIVND (reference sequence). The V gene lost 3 bases and the J gene lost 0 bases, with 8 bases spanning the gap. CDR3 loop: CASSITGMNTEAFF. Here the CDR3 DNA reads TGTGCCAGTAGTATTACAGGTATGAACACTGAAGCTTTCTTT.